The 15 T cell receptor beta chains listed next were all sequenced from one sample in a study of shared clonotypes between healthy human individuals. This table comes from immunoSEQ multiplex PCR, and its TCRdb copy is limited to in-frame clones, with some not included. The sample holds around 1.5 million clones, approximately 98% seen once. Sequencing was performed on naive CD4+ T cells sorted from blood. The subset was: CD45RA+ positively selected. All receptors come from a man younger than 40 in good health.

The genes are TRBV7-9 and TRBJ2-7; 9 bases agree with TRBD2. With V trimmed by 1 base and J by 6 bases, 1 base remained unmatched. The germline gives CDR1 SEHNR, CDR2 FQNEAQ (reference sequence). The CDR3 totals 13 residues. CDR3 protein: CASSLEAGGEQYF. Written as DNA, the CDR3 is TGTGCCAGCAGCTTAGAAGCGGGGGGCGAGCAGTACTTC.

The V gene is TRBV7-2, the J gene TRBJ2-1, with unresolved D. CDR1 is SGHTA, CDR2 FQGNSA, per germline. The CDR3 totals 16 residues. V was trimmed by 1 base and J by 4 bases, leaving 14 bases between them. In DNA, the CDR3 is TGTGCCAGCAGCTTAGAGGCGACACGGTCGTACAATGAGCAGTTCTTC. Translated, it gives CASSLEATRSYNEQFF.

The rearrangement joins TRBV4-3 to TRBJ1-5; 9 nucleotides align to TRBD1. The germline V gene has CDR1 LGHNA and CDR2 YSLEER. V lost 0 bases to trimming and J lost 5 bases; unmatched junction nucleotides: 2. The CDR3 has 15 residues. In DNA, the CDR3 is TGCGCCAGCAGCCAAGATGACAGGGGGGATCAGCCCCAGCATTTT. As protein: CASSQDDRGDQPQHF.

The CDR3 bases are TGTGCCAGCGGGGGGACAGGGATATACGAGCAGTACTTC. Encoded protein: CASGGTGIYEQYF. The chain recombines TRBV2 with TRBJ2-7; 9 bases are a match to TRBD1. The CDR3 is 13 residues long. V shed 8 bases, J shed 4 bases, and the junction held 6 bases outside the gene matches. Germline loops: CDR1 SNHLY, CDR2 FYNNEI. Combining the CDR3 with reference TRBV2 and TRBJ2-7 gives the whole variable domain EPEVTQTPSHQVTQMGQEVILRCVPISNHLYFYWYRQILGQKVEFLVSFYNNEISEKSEIFDDQFSVERPDGSNFTLKIRSTKLEDSAMYFCASGGTGIYEQYFGPGTRLTVT.

The rearrangement links TRBV11-2 to TRBJ2-7, with 7 bases lining up with TRBD1. The CDR3 spans 17 residues. J gave up 0 bases and V 5 bases, and 13 bases lay outside the gene matches. CDR1 is SGHAT, CDR2 FQNNGV, per germline. CDR3 in DNA: TGTGCCAGCAGCACCTTAAAGGGACAGACCGGCTCCTACGAGCAGTACTTC. Its translation is CASSTLKGQTGSYEQYF.

This clone showed up just once. The chain uses TRBV5-1 and TRBJ1-1; weak D call: TRBD1 (6 bases). V lost 0 bases to trimming and J lost 4 bases, with 13 bases between them. This CDR3 is built from 15 residues. In germline, CDR1 is SGHRS, CDR2 YFSETQ. For the CDR3, the DNA is TGCGCCAGCAGCTTGGCCACAGGGTCGGGCACTGAAGCTTTCTTT. It is translated as CASSLATGSGTEAFF.

The chain is built from TRBV6-5 and TRBJ1-1; D remains ambiguous. CDR1 is MNHEY, CDR2 SVGAGI, per germline. There are 14 residues in the CDR3. V was shortened by 6 bases and J by 8 bases, with 19 bases between the two germline ends. The CDR3 nucleotides read TGTGCCAGCAGGCCCGAGACGAGGGCACAGGAAGCTTTCTTT. This encodes CASRPETRAQEAFF.

The chain is built from TRBV6-5 and TRBJ2-7; D not certain. The CDR3 has 13 residues. Trimming stripped 4 bases from V and 6 bases from J, with 13 bases between. In germline, CDR1 is MNHEY, CDR2 SVGAGI. DNA for the CDR3: TGTGCCAGCAGTTCCCCCGGGTCCCTCGAGCAGTACTTC. Encoded protein: CASSSPGSLEQYF.

About this clone itself: In the same sample, other DNA sequences code for this CDR3. The chain combines TRBV6-5 with TRBJ1-5; D call uncertain. Germline V gives CDR1 MNHEY, CDR2 SVGAGI. V was clipped by 0 bases and J by 3 bases, with 9 bases between them. The CDR3 runs 15 residues. The CDR3 region has the DNA TGTGCCAGCAGTTACTCCTCGGGGAACAATCAGCCCCAGCATTTT. Amino acid sequence: CASSYSSGNNQPQHF.

This chain connects TRBV28 to TRBJ2-3; the D gene could be TRBD1 or TRBD2 (6 bases each). The V gene's germline CDR1 is MDHEN and CDR2 SYDVKM. V shed 5 bases and J shed 9 bases, with 21 bases lying between them. The CDR3 contains 15 residues. The CDR3, as DNA: TGTGCCAGCAGTGGACAGATCGCTCCCCGGGGGACGCAGTATTTT. Amino acid sequence: CASSGQIAPRGTQYF.

This rearrangement joins TRBV7-9 to TRBJ2-1; D possibly matches TRBD1 or TRBD2 (5 bases each). V was trimmed by 2 bases and J by 10 bases, leaving 9 bases between them. This CDR3 is 12 amino acids long. CDR1 is SEHNR and CDR2 is FQNEAQ in the germline V gene (reference sequence). CDR3 in DNA: TGTGCCAGCAGCTTATTCGGGACCGAGCAGTTCTTC. This encodes CASSLFGTEQFF.

This rearrangement joins TRBV30 to TRBJ1-2; the D gene is possibly TRBD1 (5 bases). The germline V gene encodes CDR1 GTSNPN and CDR2 SVGIG (reference sequence). This CDR3 is built from 13 residues. Trimming removed 2 bases from V and 6 bases from J, with 13 bases in between. The CDR3 DNA sequence: TGTGCCTGGAGTTTTAGGGGAACGAATGGCTACACCTTC. This sequence encodes CAWSFRGTNGYTF.

The count of this clone is one. The V gene is TRBV11-2, the J gene TRBJ2-1, with D possibly matching TRBD2 (5 bases). From germline, CDR1 is SGHAT and CDR2 FQNNGV. This CDR3 has 16 residues. Trimming took 5 bases from V and 0 from J, leaving 14 bases between them. The CDR3 sequence: CASSEDFSPSYNEQFF. The CDR3 region has the DNA TGTGCCAGCAGCGAGGACTTTTCCCCCTCCTACAATGAGCAGTTCTTC.

The chain is built from TRBV5-1 and TRBJ1-2; a possible D gene is TRBD1 (5 bases). V lost 0 bases and J lost 3, with 12 bases in between. Germline CDR1 is SGHRS and CDR2 is YFSETQ. The CDR3 length is 15 residues. The CDR3 sequence is CASSLGSGGDYGYTF. CDR3 DNA: TGCGCCAGCAGCTTGGGTTCGGGGGGAGACTATGGCTACACCTTC.

The chain couples TRBV5-1 to TRBJ1-4; D is undetermined. Germline V gene data show CDR1 as SGHRS and CDR2 as YFSETQ. V was cut by 0 bases and J by 5 bases, with 5 bases left in between. This CDR3 has 13 amino acids. CDR3 nucleotides: TGCGCCAGCAGCTTGGGAGAGAATGAAAAACTGTTTTTT. It encodes CASSLGENEKLFF.